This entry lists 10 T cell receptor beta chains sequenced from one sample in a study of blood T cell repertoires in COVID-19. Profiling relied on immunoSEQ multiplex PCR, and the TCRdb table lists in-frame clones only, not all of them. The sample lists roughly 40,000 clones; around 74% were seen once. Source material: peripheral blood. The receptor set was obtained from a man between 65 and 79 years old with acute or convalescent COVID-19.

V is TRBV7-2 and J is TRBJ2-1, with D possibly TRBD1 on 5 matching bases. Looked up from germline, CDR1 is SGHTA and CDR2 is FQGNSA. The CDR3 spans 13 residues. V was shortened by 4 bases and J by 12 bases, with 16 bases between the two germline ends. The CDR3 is CASSSHQGMGQFF. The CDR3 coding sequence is TGTGCCAGCAGCTCACACCAGGGCATGGGGCAGTTCTTC.

The CDR3 sequence: CASSKEAKGGFRQVRTTGELFF. CDR3 nucleotide sequence: TGTGCCAGCAGCAAAGAGGCCAAGGGTGGGTTCAGACAGGTGAGGACCACCGGGGAGCTGTTTTTT. The V gene is TRBV21-1, the J gene TRBJ2-2; the listed D gene, TRBD1, was not tested against the DNA. TRBV21-1 is reported as a pseudogene. The CDR3 runs to 22 residues.

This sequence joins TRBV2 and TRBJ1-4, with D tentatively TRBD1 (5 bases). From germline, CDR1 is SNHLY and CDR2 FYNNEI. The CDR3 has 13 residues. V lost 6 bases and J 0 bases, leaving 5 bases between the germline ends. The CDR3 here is CASRTATNEKLFF. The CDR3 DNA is TGTGCCAGCAGGACAGCAACTAATGAAAAACTGTTTTTT.

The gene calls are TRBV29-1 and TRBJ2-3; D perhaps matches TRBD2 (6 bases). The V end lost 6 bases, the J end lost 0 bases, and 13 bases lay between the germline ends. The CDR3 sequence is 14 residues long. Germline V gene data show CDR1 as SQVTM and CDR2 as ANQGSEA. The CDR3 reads CSVKKGTSTDTQYF. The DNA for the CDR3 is TGCAGCGTCAAAAAAGGGACTAGCACAGATACGCAGTATTTT.

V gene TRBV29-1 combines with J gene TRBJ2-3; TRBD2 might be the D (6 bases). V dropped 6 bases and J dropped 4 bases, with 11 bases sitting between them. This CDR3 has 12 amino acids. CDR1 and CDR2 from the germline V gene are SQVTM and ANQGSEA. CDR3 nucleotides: TGCAGCGTACGGGAGACCTCAGATACGCAGTATTTT. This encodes CSVRETSDTQYF.

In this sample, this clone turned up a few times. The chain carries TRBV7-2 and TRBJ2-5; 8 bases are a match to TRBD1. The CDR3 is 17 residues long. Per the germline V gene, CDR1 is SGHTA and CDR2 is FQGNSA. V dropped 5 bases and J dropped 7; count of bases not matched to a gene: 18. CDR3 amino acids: CASSPRGWDRTQGTQYF. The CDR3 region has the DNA TGTGCCAGCAGCCCCCGAGGGTGGGACAGGACCCAGGGGACCCAGTACTTC.

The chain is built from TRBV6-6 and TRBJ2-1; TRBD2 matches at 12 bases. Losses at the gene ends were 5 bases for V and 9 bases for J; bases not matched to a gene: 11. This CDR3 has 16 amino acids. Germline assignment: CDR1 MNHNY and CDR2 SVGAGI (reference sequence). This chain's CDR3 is CASSNRLAGAQREQFF. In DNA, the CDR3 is TGTGCCAGCAGTAACCGACTAGCGGGAGCCCAGCGTGAGCAGTTCTTC.

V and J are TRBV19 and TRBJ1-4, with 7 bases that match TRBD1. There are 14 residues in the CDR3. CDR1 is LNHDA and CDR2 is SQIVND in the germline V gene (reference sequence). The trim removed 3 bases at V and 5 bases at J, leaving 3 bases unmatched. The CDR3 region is CASSIQGGNEKLFF. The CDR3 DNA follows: TGTGCCAGTAGTATCCAAGGGGGCAATGAAAAACTGTTTTTT.

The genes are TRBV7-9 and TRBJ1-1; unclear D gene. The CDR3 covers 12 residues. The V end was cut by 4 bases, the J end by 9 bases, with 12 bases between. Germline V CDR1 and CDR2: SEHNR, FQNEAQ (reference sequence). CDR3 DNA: TGTGCCAGCAGCTCTACCTATCCCCAAGCTTTCTTT. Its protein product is CASSSTYPQAFF.

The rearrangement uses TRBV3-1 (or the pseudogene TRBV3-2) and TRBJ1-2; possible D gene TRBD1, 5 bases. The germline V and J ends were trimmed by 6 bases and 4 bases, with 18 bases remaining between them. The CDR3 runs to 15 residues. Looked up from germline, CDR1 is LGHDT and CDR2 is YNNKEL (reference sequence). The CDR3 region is CASSSFGQGAYGYTF. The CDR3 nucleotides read TGTGCCAGCAGTTCCTTCGGGCAGGGCGCCTATGGCTACACCTTC.